The clone carrying this T cell receptor (beta chain) was recorded a few times. Its antigen is still unknown. Treatment of the sample: oral pan-JAK inhibitor, 5-10 mg twice daily. Trimming took 3 bases from V and 7 from J; bases not matched to a gene: 3. The CDR3 spans 14 residues. The germline V gene encodes CDR1 SEHNR and CDR2 FQNEAQ (reference sequence). This specimen belongs to a study of CD8+ T cells in alopecia areata. Extracted from the samples, RNA was reverse transcribed into cDNA to serve as the sequencing template. The repertoire was sequenced with immunoSEQ multiplex PCR; TCRdb's copy has only in-frame clones and lacks some. The data hold under 150,000 clones, with more than 45% observed a single time. Study-level points and caveats: Lesional tissue from the scalp (especially in alopecia totalis/universalis) showed higher clonality than normal scalp.

The source is a human donor with alopecia areata. The J gene is TRBJ1-6, the V gene TRBV7-9; 7 bases are a match to TRBD1. Sequencing was performed on CD4+ T cells sorted from blood, taken at week 4, from a patient treated with tofacitinib. CDR3 residues: CASSFEQGNSPLHF. The CDR3 nucleotides are TGTGCCAGCAGCTTCGAACAGGGGAATTCACCCCTCCACTTT.